This TCR beta chain was recovered during a study of T cell responses to AZD1222 COVID-19 vaccine. Germline CDR1 is MGHDK and CDR2 is SYGVNS. This CDR3 is built from 14 residues. Deletions cut 4 bases from V and 3 bases from J, with 13 bases between. This clone has a handful of counts. Measured with immunoSEQ multiplex PCR; TCRdb has only the in-frame clones, and not every one. Altogether over 110,000 clones are present, just under 95% being singletons, with the ten largest covering 9.5% to 15%. The clonotype was recovered from an adult who had recovered from COVID-19. The sample was peripheral blood, taken after recovery from COVID-19. This chain links TRBV25-1 with TRBJ2-7; weak D call: TRBD1 (7 bases). CDR3 protein: CASSVGGTVYEQYF. CDR3 DNA: TGTGCCAGCAGTGTCGGCGGGACAGTCTACGAGCAGTACTTC.